Sequencing of this TCR beta chain was carried out in a study of T cell repertoires in cytomegalovirus infection. Looking at the study overall: Both CMV infection and a matching HLA type were indicated by public TCR beta signatures.

TCRdb reprocessed the reads via MiXCR and lists one record per CDR3 protein. The sample has about 680,000 distinct CDR3 sequences, approximately 24% seen once. The CDR3 is 13 residues long. Trimming removed 8 bases at V and 6 bases at J, with 16 bases between. The chain is built from TRBV12-3 or TRBV12-4 and TRBJ1-1, with D tentatively TRBD1 (6 bases). This sequence originates from a human donor in good health (CMV status not recorded). Some clones in this sample may be carry-over from other donors' samples. Sequencing was performed on CD8+ T cells from PBMCs. The CDR3 DNA is TGTGCCAGCTGGGAGGGGGTGGACGCTGAAGCTTTCTTT. Amino acids: CASWEGVDAEAFF.